This T cell receptor beta chain is from a study of OX40 agonist ivuxolimab in advanced cancers. The CDR3 extends over 15 amino acids. Trimming cost V 5 bases and J 6 bases, with 17 bases left between them. The germline CDR1 and CDR2 sequences are SGHTA and FQGNSA. Here immunoSEQ multiplex PCR was the method, and the copy in TCRdb shows in-frame clones only, minus some. The table has 70,000 to 75,000 clones, 84% seen once. Specimen: CD4+ or CD8+ T cells sorted from blood, collected in a trial of the OX40 agonist ivuxolimab. The chain uses TRBV7-2 and TRBJ1-5; possible D gene TRBD1, 5 bases. The clonotype was recovered from an adult with an advanced solid tumor such as melanoma, head and neck, liver or kidney cancer. As DNA, the CDR3 is TGTGCCAGCAGCGCAGGGACCCGGGAGGCTCAGCCCCAGCATTTT. It translates to CASSAGTREAQPQHF.